The clone carrying this T cell receptor (beta chain) turned up a few times. The sample belongs to a study of T-cell reconstitution after alpha-beta-depleted transplantation in children. Per the germline V gene, CDR1 is SGHTA and CDR2 is FQGNSA. This CDR3 has 16 amino acids. Between the trimmed V and J ends, which lost 2 bases and 0 bases, there was a span of 14 bases. Unique molecular identifiers were incorporated into the prepared TCRbeta library. MiXCR, applied by TCRdb to the PCR reads, yields one record per CDR3 protein. The sample contains some 240,000 distinct CDR3 sequences, around 11% of which appear only once.

The sequencing used PBMCs from the stem cell graft donor, collected from the stem cell graft. This sequence was found in a human donor who donated a stem cell graft to a child with acute lymphoblastic leukemia. The genes are TRBV7-2 and TRBJ2-7; TRBD1 is a possible D gene (5 bases). For the CDR3, the DNA is TGTGCCAGCAGCTTACTGCCCAGGGCGAGCTCCTACGAGCAGTACTTC. It yields the protein CASSLLPRASSYEQYF. The whole variable domain, filled in from reference TRBV7-2 and TRBJ2-7, reads GAGVSQSPSNKVTEKGKDVELRCDPISGHTALYWYRQSLGQGLEFLIYFQGNSAPDKSGLPSDRFSAERTGGSVSTLTIQRTQQEDSAVYLCASSLLPRASSYEQYFGPGTRLTVT.